A single sample is the source of the 3 T cell receptor beta chains below, sequenced in a study of shared clonotypes between healthy human individuals. Only in-frame clones appear in the TCRdb table, and some are missing; sequencing was by immunoSEQ multiplex PCR. The data hold 550,000 to 700,000 clones, with less than 80% observed a single time. Sequencing was performed on memory CD4+ T cells sorted from blood. As to subset: CD45RA-negative fraction. The receptors originated from a woman between 25 and 40 years old in good health.

This sequence joins TRBV27 and TRBJ1-5; 8 nucleotides align to TRBD1. The CDR3 is 16 residues long. The junction had 11 bases not matched to a gene; V was cut back by 4 bases and J by 6 bases. CDR1 MNHEY and CDR2 SMNVEV come from the germline V gene (reference sequence). The CDR3 is CASSSRTGTSGQPQHF. The CDR3 region has the DNA TGTGCCAGCAGTTCAAGGACAGGGACTTCGGGTCAGCCCCAGCATTTT.

This clone was counted ten times or more. The chain uses TRBV6-6 and TRBJ2-1, with D possibly TRBD2 on 6 matching bases. The CDR3 covers 13 residues. CDR1 MNHNY and CDR2 SVGAGI come from the germline V gene (reference sequence). Trimming removed 4 bases from V and 5 bases from J, with 9 bases in between. This CDR3 reads CASSSGGHNEQFF. The DNA of the CDR3 is TGTGCCAGCAGTTCCGGAGGGCACAATGAGCAGTTCTTC.

This chain links TRBV27 with TRBJ1-1; D not certain. Germline CDR1 is MNHEY and CDR2 is SMNVEV (reference sequence). The V end was cut by 6 bases, the J end by 3 bases, with 11 bases between. The CDR3 sequence is 13 residues long. In nucleotides, the CDR3 is TGTGCCAGCAGCCGCAGTTGGGACACTGAAGCTTTCTTT. It codes for CASSRSWDTEAFF.